Listed below are T cell receptor beta chains from one sample, sequenced in a study of T cell responses to AZD1222 COVID-19 vaccine. Sequencing used immunoSEQ multiplex PCR; TCRdb keeps in-frame clones, though not all of them. The sample includes over 100,000 clones, roughly 84% seen only once; the top ten take around 9.9%. This material consisted of peripheral blood, taken on day 0 of AZD1222 vaccination. The receptors stem from an adult in good health. The CDR3 runs from the conserved cysteine through the conserved F or W. D genes are given only for firm matches. Some rows mark clone size as missing; the rest say once, few, many or name a class of expanded clone.

J	size	length	D	V	DNA	CDR3
TRBJ2-7	NA	15	TRBD1	TRBV5-1	TGCGCCAGCAGCTCGGGACAGGGGGTAAACTACGAGCAGTACTTC	CASSSGQGVNYEQYF
TRBJ2-6	NA	21	NA	TRBV6-9	TGTGCCAGCTACTCAAACGAGGAGGTCAACAGGGTATGGTCTGGGGCCAACGTCCTGACTTTC	CASYSNEEVNRVWSGANVLTF
TRBJ2-5	few	16	NA	TRBV27	TGTGCCAGCAGCCGGAACTCGGGACAATCGCAAGAGACCCAGTACTTC	CASSRNSGQSQETQYF
TRBJ1-2	NA	13	NA	TRBV11-2	TGTGCCAGCAGCCCCAGGGACCTCTATGGCTACACCTTC	CASSPRDLYGYTF
TRBJ1-3	NA	14	NA	TRBV2	TGTGCCAGCAGTGAATCTGTGGCGGGAAACACCATATATTTT	CASSESVAGNTIYF
TRBJ2-7	NA	12	NA	TRBV5-1	TGCGCCAGCAGATTCGGGCAAGCCGAGCAGTACTTC	CASRFGQAEQYF
TRBJ2-7	NA	13	TRBD2	TRBV28	TGTGCCAGCAGCCTGGGACTAGCGGGCGAGCAGTACTTC	CASSLGLAGEQYF
TRBJ2-2	NA	15	NA	TRBV10-3	TGTGCCATCAGTGAGCGGGGGACATTCACCGGGGAGCTGTTTTTT	CAISERGTFTGELFF
TRBJ2-7	NA	15	NA	TRBV7-6	TGTGCCAGCAGCTTAAGGGGAACAGGGTTCTACGAGCAGTACTTC	CASSLRGTGFYEQYF
TRBJ2-3	NA	20	TRBD2	TRBV5-4	TGTGCCAGCAGCTTTAGGACTAGCGGGGGCCTGTGGAAATTCACAGATACGCAGTATTTT	CASSFRTSGGLWKFTDTQYF
TRBJ1-5	NA	13	NA	TRBV5-1	TGCGCCAGCAGCTTGGGAAGGGAACAGCCCCAGCATTTT	CASSLGREQPQHF
TRBJ2-5	NA	15	NA	TRBV11-1	TGTGCCAGCAGCTTAGAGGGGTCGGAAGGAGAGACCCAGTACTTC	CASSLEGSEGETQYF
TRBJ1-6	NA	17	NA	TRBV4-1	TGCGCCAGCAGCCAAGATAGATCTCGGCAGTATAATTCACCCCTCCACTTT	CASSQDRSRQYNSPLHF
TRBJ2-3	few	16	TRBD2	TRBV11-1	TGTGCCAGCAGCTCGAGGACTAGCGGGGATTACGATACGCAGTATTTT	CASSSRTSGDYDTQYF
TRBJ2-2	NA	15	NA	TRBV6-2/TRBV6-3	TGTGCCAGCAGTTATCACGAGCGGCACACCGGGGAGCTGTTTTTT	CASSYHERHTGELFF
TRBJ1-2	NA	15	TRBD1	TRBV5-1	TGCGCCAGCAGGTCCGGGACAGGGGACGTCTATGGCTACACCTTC	CASRSGTGDVYGYTF
TRBJ1-3	few	15	NA	TRBV7-2	TGTGCCAGCAGCTTAGATACAGGCTCTGGAAACACCATATATTTT	CASSLDTGSGNTIYF
TRBJ2-3	NA	14	NA	TRBV3-1/TRBV3-2	TGTGCCAGCAGTCCGTCTAGTAGGGTGCATACGCAGTATTTT	CASSPSSRVHTQYF
TRBJ2-3	once	13	NA	TRBV11-2	TGTGCCAGCAGCTCTGGGGACTTTTATACGCAGTATTTT	CASSSGDFYTQYF
TRBJ2-7	NA	13	TRBD1	TRBV5-6	TGTGCCAGCAGCTCAGGGGGTTGGGGCGAGCAGTACTTC	CASSSGGWGEQYF
TRBJ1-4	few	18	TRBD1	TRBV4-3	TGCGCCAGCAGCCAAGATCGGACAGGCTGGGCAACTAATGAAAAACTGTTTTTT	CASSQDRTGWATNEKLFF
TRBJ1-6	once	12	NA	TRBV28	TGTGCCAGCAGTGGGGGGGGTACACCCCTCCACTTT	CASSGGGTPLHF
TRBJ1-4	NA	12	NA	TRBV5-4	TGTGCCAGCGGGCAGACTAATGAAAAACTGTTTTTT	CASGQTNEKLFF
TRBJ1-5	NA	17	NA	TRBV19	TGTGCCAGTAGTATAACCCCCGGGAGCTATAGCAATCAGCCCCAGCATTTT	CASSITPGSYSNQPQHF
TRBJ1-1	NA	14	TRBD1	TRBV5-1	TGCGCCAGCAGCTTGGGGGACAGGGGATCCCAAGCTTTCTTT	CASSLGDRGSQAFF
TRBJ1-2	NA	14	TRBD1	TRBV6-1	TGTGCCAGCAGTGAGGACAGGTCCCGTTATGGCTACACCTTC	CASSEDRSRYGYTF
TRBJ1-5	NA	17	TRBD1	TRBV5-1	TGCGCCAGCAGCCCCGGACAGGGACGTGTTGGCAATCAGCCCCAGCATTTT	CASSPGQGRVGNQPQHF
TRBJ2-5	NA	14	TRBD1	TRBV2	TGTGCCAGCAGTCCACTTAGGGACAGTGAGACCCAGTACTTC	CASSPLRDSETQYF
TRBJ2-7	NA	16	TRBD1	TRBV10-3	TGTGCCATCAGTGGGACAGGGGCTAGGGGTACCTACGAGCAGTACTTC	CAISGTGARGTYEQYF
TRBJ1-2	NA	15	NA	TRBV19	TGTGCCAGTAGTATCAGTCCGGGGACTAACTATGGCTACACCTTC	CASSISPGTNYGYTF
TRBJ1-4	NA	13	NA	TRBV12-3/TRBV12-4	TGTGCCAGCAGTTTGGCAGGGGCGGAAAAACTGTTTTTT	CASSLAGAEKLFF
TRBJ1-2	NA	15	NA	TRBV6-1	TGTGCCAGCAGTGAAAGATCCGCGGGCCACTATGGCTACACCTTC	CASSERSAGHYGYTF
TRBJ2-1	once	12	TRBD1	TRBV6-5	TGTGCCAGCAGTTACGCGACAGGGATGCAGTTCTTC	CASSYATGMQFF
TRBJ2-5	NA	17	TRBD2	TRBV7-6	TGTGCCAGCAGCGTAAACCCTAGCGGGGGGGCAAGTGAGACCCAGTACTTC	CASSVNPSGGASETQYF
TRBJ1-2	NA	14	TRBD1	TRBV2	TGTGCCAGCAGACCCGGGACAGGGAAGGAGAGCTACACCTTC	CASRPGTGKESYTF
TRBJ1-3	NA	15	TRBD1	TRBV6-5	TGTGCCAGCAGATCCTCCGGGACAGCGGGAAACACCATATATTTT	CASRSSGTAGNTIYF
TRBJ1-6	NA	14	NA	TRBV3-1/TRBV3-2	TGTGCCAGCAGCCAAGAGCGACGGATGTCACCCCTCCACTTT	CASSQERRMSPLHF
TRBJ1-6	NA	15	TRBD1	TRBV19	TGTGCCAGTAGTATAGTGGTACAGGGGAATTCACCCCTCCACTTT	CASSIVVQGNSPLHF
TRBJ1-5	NA	12	NA	TRBV2	TGTGCCAGCAGTGGCCTCGCGCAGCCCCAGCATTTT	CASSGLAQPQHF
TRBJ2-2	few	14	NA	TRBV2	TGTGCCAGCAGTGAAGCCTGGAACACCGGGGAGCTGTTTTTT	CASSEAWNTGELFF
TRBJ2-7	NA	17	TRBD2	TRBV19	TGTGCCAGTAGTATTTCGAAAGGACTAGCGGGAGCCTACGAGCAGTACTTC	CASSISKGLAGAYEQYF
TRBJ2-7	once	12	NA	TRBV5-1	TGCGCCAGCAGCTTGGAACACGCCGAGCAGTACTTC	CASSLEHAEQYF
TRBJ2-7	NA	14	NA	TRBV2	TGTGCCAGCGGGAGAGGGTTTAGCTCCTACGAGCAGTACTTC	CASGRGFSSYEQYF
TRBJ2-2	NA	16	NA	TRBV18	TGTGCCAGCTCACCAGGGCCCAGCGGTTCGACCGGGGAGCTGTTTTTT	CASSPGPSGSTGELFF
TRBJ2-3	NA	14	NA	TRBV5-1	TGCGCCAGCAGCATGGTGCAGGGGCAAGATACGCAGTATTTT	CASSMVQGQDTQYF